A selection of T cell receptor beta chains follows, all from one sample in a study of identical twins. From the 5' RACE reads, TCRdb called clonotypes with MiXCR, one entry per CDR3 protein. The sample yields hundreds of thousands of distinct CDR3 sequences, roughly 12% seen once. These same data were also listed under a study on yellow fever vaccine responses in identical twins.

What was sequenced was PBMCs. These receptors all come from a woman aged 18-29 years in good health. CDR3s include the opening cysteine and the closing phenylalanine or tryptophan. The order of the fields is D gene, V gene, J gene, clone size, CDR3 DNA, CDR3 protein. The D gene is left open where the match is weak. For some rows the clone size is stated as once, few or many, or as a class when expanded; others skip it.

>NA|TRBV10-3|TRBJ2-1|many
TGTGCCATCAGTGAGGGTGATGAGCAGTTCTTC
CAISEGDEQFF
>NA|TRBV27|TRBJ1-5|few
TGTGCCGTGAGCGGTGGGGACAATCAGCCCCAGCATTTT
CAVSGGDNQPQHF
>TRBD1|TRBV19|TRBJ2-3|once
TGTGCCAGTAGAGGGACAGGGCCCACAGATACGCAGTATTTT
CASRGTGPTDTQYF
>TRBD2|TRBV20-1|TRBJ2-5|few
TGCAGTGCTTCTCTAGCGGGAGTCCGGGAGACCCAGTACTTC
CSASLAGVRETQYF
>NA|TRBV15|TRBJ1-4|NA
TGTGCCACCAGCAGAGGTGAAAAACTGTTTTTT
CATSRGEKLFF
>NA|TRBV6-6|TRBJ1-5|few
TGTGCCAGCAGAGAGGGGGGTCAGCCCCAGCATTTT
CASREGGQPQHF
>NA|TRBV2|TRBJ1-5|few
TGTGCCAGCAGTGCCGAGGGGTGGCAGCCCCAGCATTTT
CASSAEGWQPQHF
>TRBD2|TRBV24-1|TRBJ2-1|many
TGTGCCACCAGTGATCGACTAGCGGGAGACTACAATGAGCAGTTCTTC
CATSDRLAGDYNEQFF
>TRBD1|TRBV11-2|TRBJ2-1|few
TGTGCCAGCAGCTTAGGGACAGGAGGTGTAGAGGAGCAGTTCTTC
CASSLGTGGVEEQFF
>NA|TRBV18|TRBJ2-1|many
TGTGCCAGCTCACCACCGGTAGATCGGAATGAGCAGTTCTTC
CASSPPVDRNEQFF
>TRBD1|TRBV24-1|TRBJ2-5|NA
TGTGCCACCAGTGAACCAGGACAGGGCGGGGAGACCCAGTACTTC
CATSEPGQGGETQYF
>NA|TRBV12-3/TRBV12-4|TRBJ2-7|NA
TGTGCCAGCAGTTCGACACCTTCCTACGAGCAGTACTTC
CASSSTPSYEQYF
>TRBD1|TRBV10-3|TRBJ1-1|NA
TGTGCCATCAGTGAGGATCCGGGACAGACTGAAGCTTTCTTT
CAISEDPGQTEAFF
>NA|TRBV21-1|TRBJ1-1|few
TGTGCCAGCAGCCGAGACAGGGCCAAGAACACTGAAGCTTTCTTT
CASSRDRAKNTEAFF
>NA|TRBV29-1|TRBJ1-2|NA
TGCAGCGCCTGGGACATAGATGGCTACACCTTC
CSAWDIDGYTF
>NA|TRBV4-1|TRBJ2-3|few
TGCGCCAGCAGCCAAGCTAGCGAGTGGAGCACAGATACGCAGTATTTT
CASSQASEWSTDTQYF
>NA|TRBV15|TRBJ2-3|NA
TGTGCCACCAGCAGAGGCTCTAAGCGTTGGCGGGGCACAGATACGCAGTATTTT
CATSRGSKRWRGTDTQYF
>NA|TRBV4-1|TRBJ1-6|few
TGCGCCAGCAGCCACGTAGGGCCCCCCTCACCCCTCCACTTT
CASSHVGPPSPLHF
>NA|TRBV7-9|TRBJ2-7|NA
TGTGCCAGCAGCGCCGACAGAGTTCTCTACGAGCAGTACTTC
CASSADRVLYEQYF
>TRBD1|TRBV6-5|TRBJ2-3|NA
TGTGCCAGCAGTTATTGGAGACAGGGTATCGCAGATACGCAGTATTTT
CASSYWRQGIADTQYF
>TRBD2|TRBV7-8|TRBJ2-7|NA
TGTGCCAGCAGCTTAGTCGGGACTAGTCACTCCGAGCAGTACTTC
CASSLVGTSHSEQYF
>NA|TRBV20-1|TRBJ2-5|many
TGCAGTGCTAGGCCTGGGGAAGAGACCCAGTACTTC
CSARPGEETQYF
>NA|TRBV6-1|TRBJ1-5|NA
TGTGCCAGCAGTGAATCGGACCTAGGACTGAATCAGCCCCAGCATTTT
CASSESDLGLNQPQHF
>NA|TRBV4-1|TRBJ2-3|NA
TGCGCCAGCAGCCACCCCGGGAGCGAGATCACAGATACGCAGTATTTT
CASSHPGSEITDTQYF
>NA|TRBV6-2/TRBV6-3|TRBJ2-4|NA
TGTGCCAGCAGTTACTCGCTTTACCGGGAAGACATTCAGTACTTC
CASSYSLYREDIQYF
>TRBD1|TRBV5-1|TRBJ2-5|few
TGCGCCAGCAGCCGGACAGGGGGCGCGGAGACCCAGTACTTC
CASSRTGGAETQYF
>TRBD1|TRBV19|TRBJ2-2|few
TGTGCCAGCAAGGACAGGGGGCCCACCGGGGAGCTGTTTTTT
CASKDRGPTGELFF
>TRBD2|TRBV5-1|TRBJ2-5|few
TGCGCCAGCAGCTCGAAAGAGGCGGGAGGGACCTGGTACCAAGAGACCCAGTACTTC
CASSSKEAGGTWYQETQYF
>TRBD2|TRBV5-1|TRBJ2-3|few
TGCGCCAGCAGCTCGGGGGGGCCGAGCGATACGCAGTATTTT
CASSSGGPSDTQYF
>NA|TRBV19|TRBJ2-7|few
TGTGCCAGTGCTCTACTAGGTTCCTACGAGCAGTACTTC
CASALLGSYEQYF
>NA|TRBV7-9|TRBJ1-2|many
TGTGCCAGCAGTTTAGACGGCTATGGCTACACCTTC
CASSLDGYGYTF
>NA|TRBV5-1|TRBJ2-3|NA
TGCGCCAGCAGGCAGGGAGCCCTCAGCACAGATACGCAGTATTTT
CASRQGALSTDTQYF
>NA|TRBV5-6|TRBJ2-7|few
TGTGCCAGCAGCTCCGGGAAACCCTACGAGCAGTACTTC
CASSSGKPYEQYF
>NA|TRBV20-1|TRBJ1-2|few
TGCAGTGCTAGAGTTGGCAGCGAACAAAACTTC
CSARVGSEQNF
>NA|TRBV10-3|TRBJ1-1|NA
TGTGCCATCAGTGATCTGGTAGGGGCCAACACTGAAGCTTTCTTT
CAISDLVGANTEAFF
>NA|TRBV3-1|TRBJ2-5|NA
TGTGCCAGCAGCCCGCCCCAGCGAGAGACCCAGTACTTC
CASSPPQRETQYF
>NA|TRBV5-6|TRBJ1-5|few
TGTGCCAGCAGCTTTTATCGAGTAAGCAATCAGCCCCAGCATTTT
CASSFYRVSNQPQHF
>NA|TRBV14|TRBJ2-1|NA
TGTGCCAGCAGTCAACAGGTATACTCCTACAATGAGCAGTTCTTC
CASSQQVYSYNEQFF